This entry lists 7 T cell receptor beta chains sequenced from one sample in a study of shared clonotypes between healthy human individuals. Some clones are missing from TCRdb's copy, which holds only in-frame ones; the method was immunoSEQ multiplex PCR. The sample contains more than 2 million clones, 93% of which appear only once. Positive CCR7 selection of CD45RO-negative cells yielded the naive CD8 cells, and terminally differentiated effector memory CD45RA+ cells were excluded. Sequenced sample: naive CD8+ T cells from PBMCs. The receptors were gathered from a man in his late teens or twenties in good health. Some clones in this sample may be carry-over from other donors' samples.

V is TRBV28 and J is TRBJ1-2; TRBD1 agrees at 8 bases. V lost 5 bases, J lost 7 bases, and 15 bases stayed unmatched. In germline, CDR1 is MDHEN, CDR2 SYDVKM. The CDR3 runs to 16 residues. As DNA, the CDR3 is TGTGCCAGCAGTCCGACCCTCGACAGGGGCGCCTCTGGCTACACCTTC. It translates to CASSPTLDRGASGYTF.

The chain employs TRBV7-9 and TRBJ1-1, with a weak D call TRBD1 (5 bases). The V gene lost 3 bases and the J gene lost 2 bases, with 13 bases spanning the gap. The CDR3 sequence is 15 residues long. Germline V gene data show CDR1 as SEHNR and CDR2 as FQNEAQ (reference sequence). CDR3 residues: CASSFRGRINTEAFF. CDR3 in DNA: TGTGCCAGCAGCTTCCGGGGGAGAATCAACACTGAAGCTTTCTTT.

J is TRBJ2-3 and V is TRBV14; tentative D call: TRBD2 (5 bases). V dropped 4 bases and J dropped 6 bases, with 8 bases sitting between them. CDR3 length: 12 amino acids. Germline V gene sequence: CDR1 SGHDN, CDR2 FVKESK. Here the CDR3 DNA reads TGTGCCAGCAGCCTCCTAGCTGATACGCAGTATTTT. Translated, it gives CASSLLADTQYF.

V and J are TRBV23-1 and TRBJ2-7, with 9 bases fitting TRBD1. TRBV23-1 is flagged as an ORF with uncertain function. Germline trimming cut 3 bases from V and 6 bases from J; bases unmatched to any gene: 6. The CDR3 sequence is 14 residues long. CDR3 in DNA: TGCGCCAGCAGTCAGGCCCGGGACAGGGTCGAGCAGTACTTC. It yields the protein CASSQARDRVEQYF.

The chain links TRBV11-2 to TRBJ2-3; 10 bases are a match to TRBD2. Germline V gene lookup returns CDR1 SGHAT and CDR2 FQNNGV. The CDR3 extends over 17 amino acids. Trimming cost V 4 bases and J 2 bases; bases outside gene matches: 9. CDR3 nucleotides: TGTGCCAGCAGCTCCCTAGGAGCGGGAGGGCCCACAGATACGCAGTATTTT. It encodes CASSSLGAGGPTDTQYF.

The chain is built from TRBV6-1 and TRBJ2-7, with no clear D. Deletions cut 0 bases from V and 2 bases from J, with 8 bases between. CDR1 and CDR2 from the germline V gene are MNHNS and SASEGT. This CDR3 has 14 residues. The CDR3 DNA sequence: TGTGCCAGCAGTGAAGCAGGGATAACCTACGAGCAGTACTTC. It translates to CASSEAGITYEQYF.

The gene calls are TRBV5-6 and TRBJ2-1; D call uncertain. Germline V gene sequence: CDR1 SGHDT, CDR2 YYEEEE. The CDR3 sequence is 13 residues long. V lost 4 bases to trimming and J lost 5 bases, with 10 bases between them. The chain's CDR3 is CASSGSEDNEQFF. CDR3 nucleotide sequence: TGTGCCAGCAGCGGCTCAGAGGACAATGAGCAGTTCTTC. Drawing the rest from reference TRBV5-6 and TRBJ2-1, the complete variable domain is DAGVTQSPTHLIKTRGQQVTLRCSPKSGHDTVSWYQQALGQGPQFIFQYYEEEERQRGNFPDRFSGHQFPNYSSELNVNALLLGDSALYLCASSGSEDNEQFFGPGTRLTVL.